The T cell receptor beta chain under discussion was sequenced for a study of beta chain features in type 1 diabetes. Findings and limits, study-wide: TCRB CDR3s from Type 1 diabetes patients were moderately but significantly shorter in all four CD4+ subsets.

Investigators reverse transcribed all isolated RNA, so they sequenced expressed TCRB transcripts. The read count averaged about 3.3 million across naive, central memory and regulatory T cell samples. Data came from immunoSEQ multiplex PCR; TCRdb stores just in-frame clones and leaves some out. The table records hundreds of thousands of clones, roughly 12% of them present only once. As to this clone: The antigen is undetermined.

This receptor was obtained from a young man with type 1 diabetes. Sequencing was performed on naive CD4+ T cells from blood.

The CDR3 protein is CASSLDYGYTF. CDR3 sequence (DNA): TGTGCCAGCTCACTTGACTATGGCTACACCTTC. The rearrangement joins TRBV18 to TRBJ1-2; no clear D gene. V lost 4 bases and J 3 bases, leaving 3 bases between the germline ends. The CDR3 totals 11 residues. Per the germline V gene, CDR1 is KGHSH and CDR2 is LQKENI.